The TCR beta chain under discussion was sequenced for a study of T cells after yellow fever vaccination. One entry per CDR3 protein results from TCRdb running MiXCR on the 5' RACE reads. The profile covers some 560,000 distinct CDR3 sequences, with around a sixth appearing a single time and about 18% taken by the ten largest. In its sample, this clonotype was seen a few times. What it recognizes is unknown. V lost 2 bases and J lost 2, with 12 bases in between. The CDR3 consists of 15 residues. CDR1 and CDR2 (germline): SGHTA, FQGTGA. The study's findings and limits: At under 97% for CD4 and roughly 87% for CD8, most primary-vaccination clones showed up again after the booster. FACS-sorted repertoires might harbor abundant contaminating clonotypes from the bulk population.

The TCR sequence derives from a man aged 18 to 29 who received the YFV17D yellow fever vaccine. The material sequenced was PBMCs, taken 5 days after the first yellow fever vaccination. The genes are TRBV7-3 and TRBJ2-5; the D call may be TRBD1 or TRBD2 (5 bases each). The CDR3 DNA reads TGTGCCAGCAGCTTAGCAGGGACGCAACAAGAGACCCAGTACTTC. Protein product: CASSLAGTQQETQYF.